A single sample is the source of the 32 T cell receptor beta chains below, sequenced in a study of OX40 agonist ivuxolimab in advanced cancers. Data came from immunoSEQ multiplex PCR; TCRdb stores just in-frame clones and leaves some out. Counted here are 53,000 or so clones, 75% to 80% occurring once; the ten biggest clones make up around 2.5%. The sample in question was CD4+ or CD8+ T cells sorted from blood, obtained in a trial of the OX40 agonist ivuxolimab. These TCRs come from an adult with an advanced solid tumor such as melanoma, head and neck, liver or kidney cancer.

The chain has TRBV15 and TRBJ1-3; D is uncertain. The CDR3 contains 15 residues. V was cut by 3 bases and J by 8 bases, with 17 bases left in between. CDR1 and CDR2 from the germline V gene are LNHNV and YYDKDF (reference sequence). The CDR3 DNA reads as TGTGCCACCAGCAGGGACTTCGGGTCGCGTTACACCATATATTTT. As protein: CATSRDFGSRYTIYF.

This clone has only one observation. The rearrangement joins TRBV10-2 to TRBJ2-7; 8 positions match TRBD2. V dropped 6 bases and J dropped 4; count of bases not matched to a gene: 8. This CDR3 is built from 14 residues. Germline CDR1 WSHSY, CDR2 SAAADI. The CDR3: CASRPLAGGYEQYF. The CDR3 nucleotides are TGCGCCAGCAGACCCTTGGCGGGGGGATACGAGCAGTACTTC.

The V and J genes are TRBV9 and TRBJ2-2; D may match TRBD1 or TRBD2 (5 bases each). This CDR3 comprises 14 residues. With 0 bases removed from V and 9 bases from J, the gap between germline ends came to 12 bases. CDR1 is SGDLS, CDR2 YYNGEE, per germline. This chain's CDR3 is CASSVAGTERELFF. The DNA for the CDR3 is TGTGCCAGCAGCGTAGCCGGGACCGAAAGGGAGCTGTTTTTT.

This chain joins TRBV27 and TRBJ2-5; D not resolved. Trimming shortened V by 2 bases and J by 4 bases, and 8 bases separated the two germline ends. CDR3 size: 13 residues. The germline CDR1 and CDR2 sequences are MNHEY and SMNVEV (reference sequence). CDR3 coding DNA: TGTGCCAGCAGTTTACGGTTTAGAGAGACCCAGTACTTC. It encodes CASSLRFRETQYF.

V and J are TRBV5-4 and TRBJ1-2; a weak D match, TRBD1 (5 bases). The V end was cut by 4 bases, the J end by 6 bases, with 10 bases between. This CDR3 has 12 amino acids. Germline V gene sequence: CDR1 SGHNT, CDR2 YYREEE (reference sequence). This CDR3 is CASSRDVHGYTF. The CDR3 DNA reads TGTGCCAGCAGCCGGGACGTCCATGGCTACACCTTC.

This clone was counted once. Given a much more abundant clone one base away, this may be a read error. Other DNA sequences in this specimen translate into the identical CDR3. The chain is built from TRBV11-3 and TRBJ2-3; D uncertain. This CDR3 comprises 12 residues. V gave up 5 bases and J gave up 2 bases, with 5 bases separating them. The germline CDR1 and CDR2 sequences are SGHNT and YENEEA. The CDR3 DNA follows: TGTGCCAGCAGCCTCCACACAGATACGCAGTATTTT. It yields the protein CASSLHTDTQYF. Full variable domain (rest looked up from reference TRBV11-3 and TRBJ2-3): EAGVVQSPRYKIIEKKQPVAFWCNPISGHNTLYWYLQNLGQGPELLIRYENEEAVDDSQLPKDRFSAERLKGVDSTLKIQPAELGDSAVYLCASSLHTDTQYFGPGTRLTVL.

In its sample, this clone was seen once. This chain joins TRBV28 and TRBJ1-3; a weak D match, TRBD1 (5 bases). Trimming shortened V by 6 bases and J by 2 bases, and 17 bases separated the two germline ends. Germline V CDR1 and CDR2: MDHEN, SYDVKM. The CDR3 is 16 residues long. In DNA form, the CDR3 reads TGTGCCAGCAGGCCTGGGGGGGTTGGTACTGGAAACACCATATATTTT. It encodes CASRPGGVGTGNTIYF.

V is TRBV7-8 and J is TRBJ2-7, with a tentative D call TRBD2 (6 bases). Per germline, CDR1 SGHVS and CDR2 FQNEAQ. The CDR3 has 13 amino acids. The ends were cut back, 5 bases at V and 6 bases at J, with 14 bases in the middle. The CDR3 is CASSVGSPGEQYF. CDR3 DNA sequence: TGTGCCAGCAGCGTCGGGAGTCCGGGCGAGCAGTACTTC.

The gene calls are TRBV15 and TRBJ1-5; no clear D. Trimming pared 0 bases from V and 5 bases from J, leaving 11 bases between. The CDR3 is 15 residues long. CDR1 is LNHNV and CDR2 is YYDKDF in the germline V gene (reference sequence). CDR3 DNA: TGTGCCACCAGCAGAGATCTCTTAACAGATCAGCCCCAGCATTTT. Residues: CATSRDLLTDQPQHF.

This clone was found a few times. The chain is built from TRBV20-1 and TRBJ1-1; D is unclear. This CDR3 spans 10 amino acids. Per germline, CDR1 DFQATT and CDR2 SNEGSKA (reference sequence). The CDR3 protein is CSRVLVTAFF. CDR3 nucleotide sequence: TGCAGCCGAGTGCTCGTCACAGCTTTCTTT.

The chain uses TRBV5-1 and TRBJ1-1; D is unresolved. CDR1 and CDR2 from the germline V gene are SGHRS and YFSETQ. The V end lost 4 bases, the J end lost 0 bases, and 10 bases lay between the germline ends. This CDR3 has 14 amino acids. The DNA for the CDR3 is TGCGCCAGCAGCGCGACAAGAATGAACACTGAAGCTTTCTTT. It is translated as CASSATRMNTEAFF.

The chain joins TRBV25-1 to TRBJ1-6; TRBD1 agrees at 7 bases. V was pared by 3 bases and J by 10 bases, with 9 bases of the junction left unmatched. CDR1 and CDR2 (germline): MGHDK, SYGVNS. The CDR3 totals 15 residues. The CDR3 sequence is CASSDRQGAGSPLHF. The DNA of the CDR3 is TGTGCCAGCAGTGACAGACAGGGTGCGGGATCACCCCTCCACTTT. The full variable domain, completed using reference TRBV25-1 and TRBJ1-6, is EADIYQTPRYLVIGTGKKITLECSQTMGHDKMYWYQQDPGMELHLIHYSYGVNSTEKGDLSSESTVSRIRTEHFPLTLESARPSHTSQYLCASSDRQGAGSPLHFGNGTRLTVT.

The V call is TRBV4-1, the J call TRBJ1-1; the D gene is possibly TRBD1 (5 bases). The CDR3 is 15 amino acids. V gave up 0 bases and J gave up 6 bases, with 14 bases separating them. CDR1 MGHRA and CDR2 YSYEKL come from the germline V gene. Written as DNA, the CDR3 is TGCGCCAGCAGCCAAGATGGGGCTCGAGGCGCTGAAGCTTTCTTT. Protein: CASSQDGARGAEAFF.

The J gene is TRBJ1-6, the V gene TRBV6-1; TRBD1 might be the D (5 bases). The V end lost 5 bases, the J end lost 3 bases, and 8 bases lay between the germline ends. This CDR3 is built from 14 residues. Germline CDR1 reads MNHNS; CDR2 reads SASEGT. The CDR3 reads CASSPGLYNSPLHF. The CDR3 region has the DNA TGTGCCAGCAGTCCGGGACTCTATAATTCACCCCTCCACTTT.

The chain recombines TRBV7-2 with TRBJ2-7; TRBD1 is a possible D gene (6 bases). This CDR3 region has 15 residues. Germline CDR1 is SGHTA and CDR2 is FQGNSA. Trimming cost V 3 bases and J 4 bases, with 16 bases left between them. Written as DNA, the CDR3 is TGTGCCAGCAGCTTCGGGGCAGGGGTAGGATACGAGCAGTACTTC. Encoded protein: CASSFGAGVGYEQYF.

This clone showed up many times. V is TRBV19 and J is TRBJ2-5, with a tentative D call TRBD1 (6 bases). CDR1 and CDR2 (germline): LNHDA, SQIVND (reference sequence). The V end was cut by 9 bases, the J end by 4 bases, with 21 bases between. The CDR3 consists of 15 residues. CDR3 protein: CASALVSGDGETQYF. The CDR3 bases are TGTGCCAGCGCTCTGGTATCAGGGGACGGAGAGACCCAGTACTTC.

This sequence joins TRBV5-4 and TRBJ1-4, with a weak D call TRBD1 (6 bases). CDR3 size: 15 residues. CDR1 is SGHNT, CDR2 YYREEE, per germline (reference sequence). The V and J ends lost 4 bases and 8 bases respectively, with 18 bases between them. For the CDR3, the DNA is TGTGCCAGCAGCCAAGAATGGAACAGGGAGGAAAAACTGTTTTTT. Translated: CASSQEWNREEKLFF.

J is TRBJ2-2 and V is TRBV29-1; possibly TRBD1 for D (6 bases). Trimming left V 0 bases short and J 6 bases short, with 11 bases between. The CDR3 is made up of 14 amino acids. CDR1 and CDR2 from the germline V gene are SQVTM and ANQGSEA. The CDR3: CSVEETGSPGELFF. Here the CDR3 DNA reads TGCAGCGTTGAAGAAACAGGGTCCCCCGGGGAGCTGTTTTTT.

The chain combines TRBV30 with TRBJ2-2; D call uncertain. Per the germline V gene, CDR1 is GTSNPN and CDR2 is SVGIG (reference sequence). The CDR3 runs to 14 residues. Trimming removed 5 bases from V and 1 base from J, with 11 bases in between. CDR3 DNA: TGTGCCTGGGACTCTTACAAGAACACCGGGGAGCTGTTTTTT. This sequence encodes CAWDSYKNTGELFF. Looking up the rest from reference TRBV30 and TRBJ2-2 gives the full variable domain: SQTIHQWPATLVQPVGSPLSLECTVEGTSNPNLYWYRQAAGRGLQLLFYSVGIGQISSEVPQNLSASRPQDRQFILSSKKLLLSDSGFYLCAWDSYKNTGELFFGEGSRLTVL.

The chain employs TRBV15 and TRBJ1-4; D remains unclear. Germline assignment: CDR1 LNHNV and CDR2 YYDKDF (reference sequence). V lost 5 bases, J lost 4 bases, and 8 bases lay in between. The CDR3 loop spans 13 amino acids. The CDR3 DNA follows: TGTGCCACCAGCGGTCGTGTTAATGAAAAACTGTTTTTT. Translating it yields CATSGRVNEKLFF.

This clone was counted a few times. The chain has TRBV2 and TRBJ1-1, with a weak D call TRBD1 (5 bases). V lost 2 bases and J 1 base, leaving 11 bases between the germline ends. The V gene's germline CDR1 is SNHLY and CDR2 FYNNEI. The CDR3 length is 15 residues. The chain's CDR3 is CASSEQGRENTEAFF. As DNA, the CDR3 is TGTGCCAGCAGTGAACAGGGAAGGGAGAACACTGAAGCTTTCTTT.

The chain uses TRBV9 and TRBJ2-5; TRBD1 aligns across 9 bases. Per germline, CDR1 SGDLS and CDR2 YYNGEE. The CDR3 covers 15 residues. V dropped 4 bases and J dropped 2; count of bases not matched to a gene: 6. The CDR3 loop reads CASSPLGQGQETQYF. In nucleotides, the CDR3 is TGTGCCAGCAGCCCCCTGGGACAGGGACAAGAGACCCAGTACTTC.

The chain joins TRBV2 to TRBJ2-5; D gene uncertain. V lost 6 bases and J 5 bases, leaving 25 bases between the germline ends. This CDR3 has 17 residues. Germline loops: CDR1 SNHLY, CDR2 FYNNEI. CDR3 residues: CASSAPPSSSNGETQYF. The CDR3 DNA reads TGTGCCAGCAGCGCTCCCCCCTCTTCCTCGAATGGGGAGACCCAGTACTTC.

This clone was seen only a few times. This chain uses TRBV11-3 with TRBJ1-1; perhaps TRBD1 as D (6 bases). The germline CDR1 and CDR2 sequences are SGHNT and YENEEA. The CDR3 extends over 14 amino acids. V shed 5 bases and J shed 1 base, with 11 bases lying between them. CDR3 sequence: CASSQQGGNTEAFF. DNA for the CDR3: TGTGCCAGCAGCCAACAGGGTGGGAACACTGAAGCTTTCTTT.

The V call is TRBV19, the J call TRBJ2-5; a possible D gene is TRBD2 (7 bases). Trimming stripped 3 bases from V and 4 bases from J, with 15 bases between. This CDR3 comprises 15 residues. The germline V gene encodes CDR1 LNHDA and CDR2 SQIVND (reference sequence). CDR3 DNA: TGTGCCAGTAGTATTGGGGAGGGGGGCCCAGAGACCCAGTACTTC. Amino acid sequence: CASSIGEGGPETQYF.

In nucleotides, the CDR3 is TGTGCCAGCAGTTATGGACCTTTAGCTTTCTTT. This gives the protein CASSYGPLAFF. The chain recombines TRBV6-5 with TRBJ1-1; D is ambiguous. The CDR3 contains 11 residues. V was clipped by 3 bases and J by 10 bases, with 9 bases between them. Germline CDR1 MNHEY, CDR2 SVGAGI.

This chain uses TRBV18 with TRBJ1-4, with D tentatively TRBD1 (5 bases). Trimming shortened V by 6 bases and J by 0 bases, and 14 bases separated the two germline ends. Germline V gene lookup returns CDR1 KGHSH and CDR2 LQKENI. CDR3 length: 16 amino acids. The chain's CDR3 is CASSPGQLTTNEKLFF. The CDR3 region has the DNA TGTGCCAGCTCTCCCGGACAATTGACAACTAATGAAAAACTGTTTTTT.

A few counts support this clone. The J gene is TRBJ1-5, the V gene TRBV4-2; D gene unclear. The germline V gene encodes CDR1 LGHNA and CDR2 YNFKEQ. The CDR3 is 13 residues long. V was shortened by 4 bases and J by 7 bases, with 11 bases between the two germline ends. The CDR3 loop reads CASSLRKGQPQHF. The CDR3 coding sequence is TGTGCCAGCAGCCTCAGAAAGGGCCAGCCCCAGCATTTT.

The chain combines TRBV7-9 with TRBJ1-2; no definite D call. V shed 3 bases and J shed 8 bases, with 7 bases lying between them. The CDR3 is 11 residues long. Germline V gene data show CDR1 as SEHNR and CDR2 as FQNEAQ (reference sequence). In DNA, the CDR3 is TGTGCCAGCAGCTTTGGTTTGGGCTACACCTTC. It codes for CASSFGLGYTF.

The rearrangement links TRBV19 to TRBJ2-1; 10 nucleotides match TRBD2. Germline CDR1 and CDR2: LNHDA and SQIVND (reference sequence). V lost 7 bases to trimming and J lost 4 bases; unmatched junction nucleotides: 4. The CDR3 is 14 residues long. CDR3 amino acids: CASKEREGYNEQFF. The CDR3 DNA follows: TGTGCCAGTAAGGAGCGGGAGGGGTACAATGAGCAGTTCTTC.

V is TRBV7-2 and J is TRBJ2-7; 12 positions agree with TRBD2. Trimming at V came to 5 bases and at J to 5 bases, leaving 7 bases not matched to a gene. Germline CDR1 and CDR2: SGHTA and FQGNSA. The CDR3 consists of 15 residues. The CDR3 sequence is CASSTYRTSGNEQYF. Here the CDR3 DNA reads TGTGCCAGCAGCACTTACCGGACTAGCGGGAACGAGCAGTACTTC.

The chain uses TRBV5-6 and TRBJ2-2, with 8 bases that match TRBD1. This CDR3 has 15 amino acids. Looked up from germline, CDR1 is SGHDT and CDR2 is YYEEEE. Losses at the gene ends were 2 bases for V and 5 bases for J; bases not matched to a gene: 5. The CDR3: CASSFQGARTGELFF. As DNA, the CDR3 is TGTGCCAGCAGCTTTCAGGGGGCGAGGACCGGGGAGCTGTTTTTT.